This TCR beta chain was found in a study of blood T cell repertoires in COVID-19. Study-wide context: Whether acute or convalescent, the COVID-19 samples came from the United States, Italy and Spain. T cells, B-cell-depleted T cells, or PBMCs supplied cDNA or gDNA.

The CDR3 is 15 amino acids. Per germline, CDR1 SGHTA and CDR2 FQGNSA. With 5 bases removed from V and 7 bases from J, the gap between germline ends came to 17 bases. Source study methods: The assay estimated nucleated cells by amplifying reference gene primers. TCRdb's copy holds only in-frame clones and misses some; the assay was immunoSEQ multiplex PCR. V and J calls and clone size follow that table, whereas D and trimming were derived from the DNA. The data contain some 250,000 clones, approximately 81% of them singletons. Sequenced sample: peripheral blood. V is TRBV7-2 and J is TRBJ1-4; D might be TRBD1 (6 bases). This clonotype was obtained from a woman aged 18-30 years with acute or convalescent COVID-19. This CDR3 is CASSLQGQKSEKLFF. The CDR3 nucleotides are TGTGCCAGCAGCCTACAAGGACAGAAGAGTGAAAAACTGTTTTTT.